The clone carrying this TCR beta chain was counted a single time. The source of the sample is a study of OX40 agonist ivuxolimab in advanced cancers. Study-wide context: Head and neck, renal cell, melanoma or hepatocellular carcinoma were the cancers that dose-escalation patients had.

CDR1 and CDR2 (germline): SNHLY, FYNNEI. With 5 bases removed from V and 5 bases from J, the gap between germline ends came to 7 bases. The CDR3 sequence is 11 residues long. Sequencing used immunoSEQ multiplex PCR; TCRdb keeps in-frame clones, though not all of them. The table lists 60,000 to 100,000 clones, less than 85% of them singletons. V and J are TRBV2 and TRBJ2-7, with D hard to call. The clonotype was recovered from an adult with an advanced solid tumor such as melanoma, head and neck, liver or kidney cancer. The sample was CD4+ or CD8+ T cells sorted from blood, taken in a trial of the OX40 agonist ivuxolimab. The DNA for the CDR3 is TGTGCCAGCAGTCTCCACAACGAGCAGTACTTC. This gives the protein CASSLHNEQYF.